This paragraph reports one T cell receptor beta chain. The source of the sample is a study of OX40 agonist ivuxolimab in advanced cancers. Turning to the study itself: Ivuxolimab doses were 0.01, 0.1, 0.3, 1.5, 3 or 10 mg/kg every 2 weeks. Males comprised roughly four fifths of the group, whose mean age was around 62 years (range 23 to 79). Partial responses were observed in three patients, of whom one had hepatocellular carcinoma and two had cutaneous melanoma.

Profiled with immunoSEQ multiplex PCR; TCRdb holds only in-frame clones, not every one. The sample includes about 77,000 clones, around four fifths of them seen just once. V shed 1 base and J shed 8 bases, with 14 bases lying between them. CDR3 length: 14 amino acids. The germline CDR1 and CDR2 sequences are MDHEN and SYDVKM. The source is an adult with an advanced solid tumor such as melanoma, head and neck, liver or kidney cancer. Specimen: CD4+ or CD8+ T cells sorted from blood, collected in a trial of the OX40 agonist ivuxolimab. J is TRBJ1-1 and V is TRBV28; no clear D gene. The CDR3 DNA follows: TGTGCCAGCAGTTTATCCAGGATCCTTGGCGAAGCTTTCTTT. Protein product: CASSLSRILGEAFF.